The clone carrying this T cell receptor beta chain was detected a few times. TCRdb re-called the 5' RACE reads through MiXCR, storing one row per CDR3 protein. The data show approximately 42,000 distinct CDR3 sequences, roughly 7.1% seen once. This CDR3 region has 15 residues. V lost 3 bases to trimming and J lost 2 bases, with 14 bases between them. Germline-derived CDR1 and CDR2 are LNHDA and SQIVND (reference sequence). This sample was included in a study of early T cells in non-severe SARS-CoV-2 infection. Input material: whole blood. This rearrangement joins TRBV19 to TRBJ2-7; D is uncertain. This TCR derives from an adult who was a healthcare worker with PCR-confirmed SARS-CoV-2 infection or an uninfected control (not recorded which). The CDR3 DNA reads TGTGCCAGTAGTATCGGCGGAGTGGCAACCTACGAGCAGTACTTC. It yields the protein CASSIGGVATYEQYF.